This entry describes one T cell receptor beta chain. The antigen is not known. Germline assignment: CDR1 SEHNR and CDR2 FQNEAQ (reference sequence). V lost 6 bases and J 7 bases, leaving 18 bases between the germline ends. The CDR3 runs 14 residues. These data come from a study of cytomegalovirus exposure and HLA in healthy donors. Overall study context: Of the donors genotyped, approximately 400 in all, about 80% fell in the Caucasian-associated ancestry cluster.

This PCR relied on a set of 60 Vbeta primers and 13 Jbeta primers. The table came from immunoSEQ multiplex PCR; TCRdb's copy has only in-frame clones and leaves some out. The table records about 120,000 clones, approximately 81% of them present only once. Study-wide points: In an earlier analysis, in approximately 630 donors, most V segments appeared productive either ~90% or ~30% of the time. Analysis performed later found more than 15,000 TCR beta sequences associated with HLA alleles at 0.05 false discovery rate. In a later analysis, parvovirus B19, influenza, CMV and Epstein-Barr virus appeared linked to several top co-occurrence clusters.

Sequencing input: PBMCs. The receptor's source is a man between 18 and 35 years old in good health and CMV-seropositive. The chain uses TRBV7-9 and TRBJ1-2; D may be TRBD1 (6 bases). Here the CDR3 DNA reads TGTGCCAGCAGATCGGACAGTTTTTCGGGTGGCTACACCTTC. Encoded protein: CASRSDSFSGGYTF.